Sequencing of this TCR beta chain was carried out in a study of T-cell memory formation after mild COVID-19. Constant-segment primers and 5'RACE yielded cDNA libraries for TCR alpha and TCR beta, each carrying sample barcodes and UMIs. TCRdb fed the 5' RACE reads into MiXCR, producing one record per CDR3 protein. The repertoire holds some 120,000 distinct CDR3 sequences, roughly 15% seen once, with about 14% in the top ten. Trimming left V 0 bases short and J 0 bases short, with 10 bases between. The CDR3 length is 16 residues. CDR1 is SGHDT, CDR2 YYEEEE, per germline. Sequenced sample: PBMCs or a T cell subset sorted from them (not recorded which). The chain uses TRBV5-6 and TRBJ2-1, with D unresolved. The clonotype comes from an adult woman who had mild COVID-19 (a few samples of this study predate the infection). Cell type and time point are not known. CDR3 in DNA: TGTGCCAGCAGCTTGGGGGTGGGGTTCTCCTACAATGAGCAGTTCTTC. Translation gives CASSLGVGFSYNEQFF.